The 8 T cell receptor beta chains below were found in one sample sequenced in a study of cytomegalovirus exposure and HLA in healthy donors (dated by TCRdb to about 2017). Receptor libraries were prepared by the immunoSEQ multiplex PCR assay. The multiplex PCR relied on a mix of 60 forward primers for TCR Vbeta segments and 13 reverse primers for TCR Jbeta segments. In its TCRdb copy, this immuneACCESS table keeps in-frame sequences only and misses some clones. Where compared with another copy, unresolved V genes explain less than half of these, and the others have no known cause. This sample holds about 190,000 clones; 78% were observed only once. About 6% of the sample is held by the ten biggest clonotypes. The specimen was PBMCs. The source of these receptors is a young woman in good health and CMV-seropositive.

This chain joins TRBV2 and TRBJ1-1, with D uncertain. This CDR3 comprises 12 residues. The germline gives CDR1 SNHLY, CDR2 FYNNEI. V dropped 8 bases and J dropped 0 bases, with 7 bases sitting between them. CDR3 sequence reads: CASCVMNTEAFF. The CDR3 DNA reads TGTGCCAGCTGCGTGATGAACACTGAAGCTTTCTTT. Using reference TRBV2 and TRBJ1-1 for the parts outside the CDR3, the full variable domain is EPEVTQTPSHQVTQMGQEVILRCVPISNHLYFYWYRQILGQKVEFLVSFYNNEISEKSEIFDDQFSVERPDGSNFTLKIRSTKLEDSAMYFCASCVMNTEAFFGQGTRLTVV.

V gene TRBV4-1 combines with J gene TRBJ2-7; possible D gene TRBD2, 6 bases. V was shortened by 1 base and J by 5 bases, with 18 bases between the two germline ends. The CDR3 has 16 residues. Germline loops: CDR1 MGHRA, CDR2 YSYEKL. CDR3 in amino acids: CASSQARGGPGDEQYF. CDR3 bases: TGCGCCAGCAGCCAAGCCCGCGGTGGGCCGGGGGACGAGCAGTACTTC.

This sequence joins TRBV27 and TRBJ1-1; TRBD1 aligns across 11 bases. The CDR3 spans 15 residues. Losses at the gene ends were 4 bases for V and 3 bases for J; bases not matched to a gene: 4. CDR1 is MNHEY, CDR2 SMNVEV, per germline (reference sequence). The CDR3 DNA reads TGTGCCAGCAGTTCAGGGACAGGGGGGCACACTGAAGCTTTCTTT. Its translation: CASSSGTGGHTEAFF.

This chain joins TRBV7-3 and TRBJ2-5; D unclear. Germline CDR1 SGHTA, CDR2 FQGTGA. The CDR3 has 13 amino acids. V lost 3 bases and J 5 bases, leaving 10 bases between the germline ends. The CDR3 coding sequence is TGTGCCAGCAGCTTGGCGGTCGGGGAGACCCAGTACTTC. It encodes CASSLAVGETQYF.

The chain links TRBV7-9 to TRBJ2-2, with D hard to call. The CDR3 sequence is 15 residues long. The germline V and J ends were trimmed by 1 base and 5 bases, with 11 bases remaining between them. Germline V gene sequence: CDR1 SEHNR, CDR2 FQNEAQ (reference sequence). CDR3 nucleotides: TGTGCCAGCAGCTTAGGGGCCAGGCTAACCGGGGAGCTGTTTTTT. Protein: CASSLGARLTGELFF. The variable domain in full, with the rest retrieved from reference TRBV7-9 and TRBJ2-2, is DTGVSQNPRHKITKRGQNVTFRCDPISEHNRLYWYRQTLGQGPEFLTYFQNEAQLEKSRLLSDRFSAERPKGSFSTLEIQRTEQGDSAMYLCASSLGARLTGELFFGEGSRLTVL.

The gene calls are TRBV5-1 and TRBJ2-2; D might be TRBD1 (6 bases). The CDR3 is made up of 15 amino acids. Between the trimmed V and J ends, which lost 2 bases and 6 bases, there was a span of 14 bases. Germline CDR1 and CDR2: SGHRS and YFSETQ. The CDR3 spells CASSFRTESPGELFF. As DNA, the CDR3 is TGCGCCAGCAGCTTCAGGACAGAAAGTCCCGGGGAGCTGTTTTTT.

V is TRBV11-2 and J is TRBJ2-3, with 11 positions matching TRBD2. Trimming at V came to 1 base and at J to 4 bases, leaving 4 bases not matched to a gene. Per the germline V gene, CDR1 is SGHAT and CDR2 is FQNNGV. CDR3 length equals 16 residues. The CDR3 region has the DNA TGTGCCAGCAGCTTAGTACGTAGCGGGGGGGCAGATACGCAGTATTTT. This sequence encodes CASSLVRSGGADTQYF. The full variable domain, with the rest looked up from reference TRBV11-2 and TRBJ2-3, is EAGVAQSPRYKIIEKRQSVAFWCNPISGHATLYWYQQILGQGPKLLIQFQNNGVVDDSQLPKDRFSAERLKGVDSTLKIQPAKLEDSAVYLCASSLVRSGGADTQYFGPGTRLTVL.

The chain links TRBV5-8 to TRBJ1-4; D remains ambiguous. The CDR3 is made up of 14 amino acids. V lost 1 base and J lost 7, with 11 bases in between. CDR1 is SGHTS and CDR2 is YDEGEE in the germline V gene. In nucleotides, the CDR3 is TGTGCCAGCAGCTTGATCAAAGGGAGTGAAAAACTGTTTTTT. Residues: CASSLIKGSEKLFF. The full variable domain, its missing parts supplied by reference TRBV5-8 and TRBJ1-4, is EAGVTQSPTHLIKTRGQQATLRCSPISGHTSVYWYQQALGLGLQFLLWYDEGEERNRGNFPPRFSGRQFPNYSSELNVNALELEDSALYLCASSLIKGSEKLFFGSGTQLSVL.